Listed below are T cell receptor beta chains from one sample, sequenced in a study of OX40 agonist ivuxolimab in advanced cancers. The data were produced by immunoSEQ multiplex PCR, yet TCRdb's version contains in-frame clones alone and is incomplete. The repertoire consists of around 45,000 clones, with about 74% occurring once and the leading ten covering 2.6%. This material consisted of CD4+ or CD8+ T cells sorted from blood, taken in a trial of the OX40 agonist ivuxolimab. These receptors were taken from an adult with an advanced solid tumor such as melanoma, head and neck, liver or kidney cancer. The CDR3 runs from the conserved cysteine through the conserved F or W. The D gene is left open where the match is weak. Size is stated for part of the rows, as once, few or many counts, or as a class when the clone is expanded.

CDR3aa: CASRKDGVGNTIYF; CDR3nt: TGTGCCAGCAGGAAGGACGGGGTCGGAAACACCATATATTTT; j_gene: TRBJ1-3; d_gene: -; abundance: -; v_gene: TRBV6-1
CDR3aa: CASSQPHTGANEKLFF; CDR3nt: TGTGCCAGCAGTCAACCCCACACAGGGGCGAATGAAAAACTGTTTTTT; j_gene: TRBJ1-4; d_gene: TRBD1; abundance: few; v_gene: TRBV28
CDR3aa: CASSLGEGNTEAFF; CDR3nt: TGTGCCAGCTCACTTGGGGAAGGGAACACTGAAGCTTTCTTT; j_gene: TRBJ1-1; d_gene: -; abundance: -; v_gene: TRBV18
CDR3aa: CASSPTPRDEQYF; CDR3nt: TGTGCCAGCAGCCCGACACCCAGGGACGAGCAGTACTTC; j_gene: TRBJ2-7; d_gene: -; abundance: -; v_gene: TRBV6-6
CDR3aa: CASSRGRATDTQYF; CDR3nt: TGTGCCAGCAGTAGGGGGAGGGCCACAGATACGCAGTATTTT; j_gene: TRBJ2-3; d_gene: -; abundance: -; v_gene: TRBV27
CDR3aa: CASSHGRREQFF; CDR3nt: TGCGCCAGCAGCCATGGACGGCGGGAGCAGTTCTTC; j_gene: TRBJ2-1; d_gene: -; abundance: few; v_gene: TRBV4-1
CDR3aa: CASSLEDGYEQYF; CDR3nt: TGTGCCAGCAGCTTGGAGGACGGATACGAGCAGTACTTC; j_gene: TRBJ2-7; d_gene: -; abundance: -; v_gene: TRBV5-8
CDR3aa: CASSSIFRDRVLGQPQHF; CDR3nt: TGTGCCAGCAGCTCGATTTTCCGGGACAGGGTGTTGGGGCAGCCCCAGCATTTT; j_gene: TRBJ1-5; d_gene: TRBD1; abundance: -; v_gene: TRBV5-5
CDR3aa: CASSPRDSYGNTIYF; CDR3nt: TGTGCCAGCTCACCACGGGACAGCTACGGAAACACCATATATTTT; j_gene: TRBJ1-3; d_gene: TRBD1; abundance: -; v_gene: TRBV18
CDR3aa: CASSLDSSYNEQFF; CDR3nt: TGTGCCAGCAGCTTAGATAGCTCCTACAATGAGCAGTTCTTC; j_gene: TRBJ2-1; d_gene: -; abundance: -; v_gene: TRBV11-3